This TCR beta chain originates from a study of beta chain features in type 1 diabetes. Study findings and constraints: Moderate but significant shortening of TCRB CDR3s was recorded in all four CD4+ subsets from Type 1 diabetes patients.

Germline loops: CDR1 SQVTM, CDR2 ANQGSEA. V gave up 8 bases and J gave up 0 bases; unmatched junction bases: 8. This CDR3 spans 17 amino acids. As regards this clone: Its antigen is still unknown. The same CDR3 also results from other DNA sequences found in this sample.

Only one heparinised blood draw was taken per donor, and its volume averaged about 120 mL. Sorted populations all exceeded 95% purity. The investigators reverse transcribed all of the isolated RNA, so they sequenced expressed TCRB transcripts. Reads from naive, central memory and regulatory T cell samples averaged about 3.9 million. The repertoire was sequenced with immunoSEQ multiplex PCR; TCRdb's copy has only in-frame clones and lacks some. The sample carries hundreds of thousands of clones, 13% recorded once. The source material was naive CD4+ T cells from blood. The sequence came from a man younger than 30 with type 1 diabetes. The chain employs TRBV29-1 and TRBJ2-1, with 15 bases identical to TRBD2. Here the CDR3 reads CSTAGTSGGSSYNEQFF. The CDR3 DNA sequence: TGCAGCACTGCCGGGACTAGCGGGGGGAGCTCCTACAATGAGCAGTTCTTC.